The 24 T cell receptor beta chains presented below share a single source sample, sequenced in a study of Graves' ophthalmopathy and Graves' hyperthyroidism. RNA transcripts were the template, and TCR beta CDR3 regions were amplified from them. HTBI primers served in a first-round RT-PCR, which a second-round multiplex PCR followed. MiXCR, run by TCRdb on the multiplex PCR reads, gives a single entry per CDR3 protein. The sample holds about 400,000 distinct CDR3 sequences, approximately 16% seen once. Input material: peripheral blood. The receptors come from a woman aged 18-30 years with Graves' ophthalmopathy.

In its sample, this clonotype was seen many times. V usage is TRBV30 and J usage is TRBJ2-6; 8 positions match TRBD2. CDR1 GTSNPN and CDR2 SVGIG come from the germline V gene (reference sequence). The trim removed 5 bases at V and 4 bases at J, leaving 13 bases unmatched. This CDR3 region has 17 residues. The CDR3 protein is CAWVPGLGGPGANVLTF. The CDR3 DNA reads TGTGCCTGGGTACCGGGACTAGGGGGTCCCGGGGCCAACGTCCTGACTTTC.

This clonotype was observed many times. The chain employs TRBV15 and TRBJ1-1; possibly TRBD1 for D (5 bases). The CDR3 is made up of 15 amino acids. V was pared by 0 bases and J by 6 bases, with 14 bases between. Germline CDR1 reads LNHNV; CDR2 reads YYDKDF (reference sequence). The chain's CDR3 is CATSRDGAGGSEAFF. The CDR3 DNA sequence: TGTGCCACCAGCAGAGATGGAGCGGGGGGATCTGAAGCTTTCTTT.

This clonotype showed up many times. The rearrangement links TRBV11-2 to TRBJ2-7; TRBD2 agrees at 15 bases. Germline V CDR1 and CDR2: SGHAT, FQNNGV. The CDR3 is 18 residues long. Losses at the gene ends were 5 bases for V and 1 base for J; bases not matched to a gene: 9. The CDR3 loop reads CASSLTRTSGGVSYEQYF. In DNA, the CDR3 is TGTGCCAGCAGCCTCACCCGGACTAGCGGGGGGGTTTCCTACGAGCAGTACTTC.

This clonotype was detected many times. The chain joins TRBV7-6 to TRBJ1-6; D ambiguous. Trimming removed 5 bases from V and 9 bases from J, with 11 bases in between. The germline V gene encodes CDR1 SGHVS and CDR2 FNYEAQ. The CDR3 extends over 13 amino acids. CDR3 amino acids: CASSAGVSSPLHF. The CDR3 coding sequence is TGTGCCAGCAGCGCCGGAGTCAGTTCACCCCTCCACTTT. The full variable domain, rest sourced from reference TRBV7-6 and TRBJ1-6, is GAGVSQSPRYKVTKRGQDVALRCDPISGHVSLYWYRQALGQGPEFLTYFNYEAQQDKSGLPNDRFSAERPEGSISTLTIQRTEQRDSAMYRCASSAGVSSPLHFGNGTRLTVT.

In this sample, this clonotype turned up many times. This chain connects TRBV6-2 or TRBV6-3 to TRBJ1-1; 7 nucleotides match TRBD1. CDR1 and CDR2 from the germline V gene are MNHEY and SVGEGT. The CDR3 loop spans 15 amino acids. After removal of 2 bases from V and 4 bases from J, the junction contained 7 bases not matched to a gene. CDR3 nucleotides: TGTGCCAGCAGTTACGACAGGGTAGCGGGCACTGAAGCTTTCTTT. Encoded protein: CASSYDRVAGTEAFF.

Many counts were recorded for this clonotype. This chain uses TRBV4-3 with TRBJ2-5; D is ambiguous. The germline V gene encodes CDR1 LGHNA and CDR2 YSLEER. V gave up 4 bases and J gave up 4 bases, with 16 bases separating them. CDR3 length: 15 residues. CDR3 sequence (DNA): TGCGCCAGCAGCCCAGAAGGAGTTTACGGAGAGACCCAGTACTTC. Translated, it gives CASSPEGVYGETQYF.

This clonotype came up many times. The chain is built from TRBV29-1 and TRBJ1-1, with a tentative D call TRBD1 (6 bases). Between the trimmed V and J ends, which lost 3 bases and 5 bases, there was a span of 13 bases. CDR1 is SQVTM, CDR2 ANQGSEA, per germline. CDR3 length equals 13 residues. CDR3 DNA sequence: TGCAGCGTTGAGATGAGGGGGGGGACTGAAGCTTTCTTT. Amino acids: CSVEMRGGTEAFF.

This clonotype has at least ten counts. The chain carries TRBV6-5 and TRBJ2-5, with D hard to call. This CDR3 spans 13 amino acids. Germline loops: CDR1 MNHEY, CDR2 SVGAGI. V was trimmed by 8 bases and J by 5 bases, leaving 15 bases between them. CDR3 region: CASRPTPRETQYF. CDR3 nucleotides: TGTGCCAGCCGGCCTACGCCCCGGGAGACCCAGTACTTC.

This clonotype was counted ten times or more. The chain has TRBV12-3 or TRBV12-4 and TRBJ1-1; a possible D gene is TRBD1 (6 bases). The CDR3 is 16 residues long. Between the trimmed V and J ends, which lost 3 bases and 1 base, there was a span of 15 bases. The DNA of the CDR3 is TGTGCCAGCAGTTTCGGACAGAGCCTACGGAACACTGAAGCTTTCTTT. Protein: CASSFGQSLRNTEAFF.

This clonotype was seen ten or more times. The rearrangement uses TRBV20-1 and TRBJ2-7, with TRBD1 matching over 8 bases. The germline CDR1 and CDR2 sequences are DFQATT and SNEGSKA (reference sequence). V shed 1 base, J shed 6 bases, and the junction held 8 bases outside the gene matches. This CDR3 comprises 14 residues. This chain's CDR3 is CSARGGQAFVEQYF. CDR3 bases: TGCAGTGCTAGAGGGGGACAGGCGTTCGTCGAGCAGTACTTC.

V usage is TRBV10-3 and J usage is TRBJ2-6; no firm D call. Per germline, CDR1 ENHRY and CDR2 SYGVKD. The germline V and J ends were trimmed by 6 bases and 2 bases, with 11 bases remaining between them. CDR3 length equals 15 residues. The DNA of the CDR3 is TGTGCCATCAGACCACTGGAGACTGGGGCCAACGTCCTGACTTTC. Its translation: CAIRPLETGANVLTF.

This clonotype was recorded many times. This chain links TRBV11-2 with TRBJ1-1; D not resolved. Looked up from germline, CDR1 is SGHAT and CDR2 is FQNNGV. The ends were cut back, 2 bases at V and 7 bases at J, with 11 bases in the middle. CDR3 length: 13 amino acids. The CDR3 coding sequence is TGTGCCAGCAGCTTAATTGATCTCGGTGAAGCTTTCTTT. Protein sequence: CASSLIDLGEAFF.

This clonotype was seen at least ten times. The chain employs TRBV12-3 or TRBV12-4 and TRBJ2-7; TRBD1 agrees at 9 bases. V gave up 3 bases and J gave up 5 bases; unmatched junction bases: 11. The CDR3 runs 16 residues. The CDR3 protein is CASSLGPGQGSHEQYF. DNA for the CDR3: TGTGCCAGCAGTTTGGGACCGGGACAGGGTTCCCACGAGCAGTACTTC.

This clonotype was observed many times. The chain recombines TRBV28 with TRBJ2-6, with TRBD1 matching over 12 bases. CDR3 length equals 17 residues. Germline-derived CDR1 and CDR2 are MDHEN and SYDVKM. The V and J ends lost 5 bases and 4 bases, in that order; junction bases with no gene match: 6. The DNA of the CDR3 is TGTGCCAGCAGTCGGGACAGGGGGCTAGCAGGGGCCAACGTCCTGACTTTC. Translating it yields CASSRDRGLAGANVLTF.

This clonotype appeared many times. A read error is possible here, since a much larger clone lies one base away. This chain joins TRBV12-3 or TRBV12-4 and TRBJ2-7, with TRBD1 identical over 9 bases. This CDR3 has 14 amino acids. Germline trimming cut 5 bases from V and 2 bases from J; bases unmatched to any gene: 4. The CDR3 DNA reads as TGTGCCAGCAGTCCCCGGACAGGGGCCTACGAGCAGTACTTC. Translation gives CASSPRTGAYEQYF.

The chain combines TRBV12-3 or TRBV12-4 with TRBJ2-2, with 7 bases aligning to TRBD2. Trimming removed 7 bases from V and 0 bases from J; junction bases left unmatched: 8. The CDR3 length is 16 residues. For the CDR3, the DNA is TGTGCCAGCACGATGACGGGACTATCGAACACCGGGGAGCTGTTTTTT. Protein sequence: CASTMTGLSNTGELFF.

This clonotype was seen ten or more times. CDR3 protein: CASSSTGSGRRETQYF. The CDR3 DNA follows: TGTGCCAGCAGTTCCACTGGTAGCGGGAGGAGGGAGACCCAGTACTTC. The chain uses TRBV12-3 or TRBV12-4 and TRBJ2-5; 10 positions match TRBD2. CDR3 length: 16 residues. The V segment lost 4 bases and the J segment 5 bases; nucleotides outside the gene matches: 10.

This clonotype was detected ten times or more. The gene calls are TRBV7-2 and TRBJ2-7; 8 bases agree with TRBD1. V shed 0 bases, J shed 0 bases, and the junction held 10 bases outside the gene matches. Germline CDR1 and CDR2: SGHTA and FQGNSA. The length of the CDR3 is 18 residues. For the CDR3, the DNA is TGTGCCAGCAGCTTAGCCCCGGGACAGGCAATAAGCTCCTACGAGCAGTACTTC. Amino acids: CASSLAPGQAISSYEQYF.

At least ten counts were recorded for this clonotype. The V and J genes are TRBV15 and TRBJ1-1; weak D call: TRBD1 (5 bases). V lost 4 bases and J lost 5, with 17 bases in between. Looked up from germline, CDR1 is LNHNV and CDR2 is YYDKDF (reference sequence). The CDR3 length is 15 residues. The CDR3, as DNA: TGTGCCACCAGCACCCCCGGGGGGGGAATGACTGAAGCTTTCTTT. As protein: CATSTPGGGMTEAFF.

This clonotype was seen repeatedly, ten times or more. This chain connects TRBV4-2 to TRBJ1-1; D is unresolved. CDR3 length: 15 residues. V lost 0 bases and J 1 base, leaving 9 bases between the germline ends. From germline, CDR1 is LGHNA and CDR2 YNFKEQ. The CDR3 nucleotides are TGTGCCAGCAGCCAAGAGGGGTACGGGAACACTGAAGCTTTCTTT. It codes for CASSQEGYGNTEAFF.

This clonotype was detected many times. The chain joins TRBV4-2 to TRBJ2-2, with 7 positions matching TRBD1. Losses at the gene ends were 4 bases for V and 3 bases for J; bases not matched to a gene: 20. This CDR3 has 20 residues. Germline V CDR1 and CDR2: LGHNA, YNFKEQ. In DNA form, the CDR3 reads TGTGCCAGCAGCCCCGTCCCCCGTCCTGACAGGGTGATTTACACCGGGGAGCTGTTTTTT. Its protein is CASSPVPRPDRVIYTGELFF.

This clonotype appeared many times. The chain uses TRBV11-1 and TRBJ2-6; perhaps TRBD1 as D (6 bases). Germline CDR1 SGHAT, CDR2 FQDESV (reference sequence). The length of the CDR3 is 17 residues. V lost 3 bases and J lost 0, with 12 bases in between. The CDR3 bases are TGTGCCAGCAGCTTCGGCAGGGGAAGCTCTGGGGCCAACGTCCTGACTTTC. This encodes CASSFGRGSSGANVLTF. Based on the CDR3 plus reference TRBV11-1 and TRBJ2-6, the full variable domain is EAEVAQSPRYKITEKSQAVAFWCDPISGHATLYWYRQILGQGPELLVQFQDESVVDDSQLPKDRFSAERLKGVDSTLKIQPAELGDSAMYLCASSFGRGSSGANVLTFGAGSRLTVL.

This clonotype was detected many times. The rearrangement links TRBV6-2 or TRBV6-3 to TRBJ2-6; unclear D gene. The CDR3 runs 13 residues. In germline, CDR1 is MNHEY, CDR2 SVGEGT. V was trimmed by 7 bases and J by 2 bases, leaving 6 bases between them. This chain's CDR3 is CASTGPGANVLTF. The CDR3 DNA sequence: TGTGCCAGCACCGGCCCTGGGGCCAACGTCCTGACTTTC.

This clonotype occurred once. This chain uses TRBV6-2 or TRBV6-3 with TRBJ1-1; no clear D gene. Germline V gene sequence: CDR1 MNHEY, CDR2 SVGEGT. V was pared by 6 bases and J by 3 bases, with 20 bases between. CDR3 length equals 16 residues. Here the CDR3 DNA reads TGTGCCAGCAGGACCCCTCGGTCGGGGATGGACACTGAAGCTTTCTTT. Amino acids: CASRTPRSGMDTEAFF.